This TCR beta chain derives from a study of blood T cell repertoires in COVID-19. In the study overall: Sources were T cells, B-cell-depleted T cells, or PBMCs; the material itself was cDNA or gDNA.

Unmatched junction bases numbered 6, after V lost 3 bases and J lost 7 bases. Germline CDR1 and CDR2: KGHDR and SFDVKD. The CDR3 runs 17 residues. The assay was immunoSEQ multiplex PCR, and TCRdb's table has in-frame clones only and misses some. The sample has 40,000 to 45,000 clones; 75% to 90% are singletons. The clonotype was recovered from a man between 45 and 60 years old with active COVID-19. This chain joins TRBV24-1 and TRBJ2-1; TRBD2 matches at 15 bases. The sample comprised peripheral blood. CDR3 residues: CATSDQRTSGRVNEQFF. The CDR3 DNA is TGTGCCACCAGTGATCAAAGGACTAGCGGGAGGGTGAATGAGCAGTTCTTC.